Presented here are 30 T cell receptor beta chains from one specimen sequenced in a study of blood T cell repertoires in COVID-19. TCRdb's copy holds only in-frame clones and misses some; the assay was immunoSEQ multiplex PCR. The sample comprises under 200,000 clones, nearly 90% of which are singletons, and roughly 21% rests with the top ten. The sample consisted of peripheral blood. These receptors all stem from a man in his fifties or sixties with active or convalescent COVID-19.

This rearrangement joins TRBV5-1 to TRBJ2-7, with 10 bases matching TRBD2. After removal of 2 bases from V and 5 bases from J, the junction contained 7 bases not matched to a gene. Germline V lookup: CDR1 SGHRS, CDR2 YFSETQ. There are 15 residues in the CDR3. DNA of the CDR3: TGCGCCAGCAGCTTACTAGCGGGGATCCGGGACGAGCAGTACTTC. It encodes CASSLLAGIRDEQYF.

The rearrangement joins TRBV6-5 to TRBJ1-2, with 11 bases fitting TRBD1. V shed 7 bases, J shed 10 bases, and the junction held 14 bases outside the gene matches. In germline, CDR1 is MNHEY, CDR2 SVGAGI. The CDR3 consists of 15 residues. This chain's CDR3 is CASKKGTGGRSVYTF. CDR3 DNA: TGTGCCAGCAAAAAAGGGACAGGGGGGCGTTCGGTCTACACCTTC.

The CDR3 coding sequence is TGTGCCAGCAGAAAGGGAGGGGATAATTCACCCCTCCACTTT. It codes for CASRKGGDNSPLHF. The gene calls are TRBV27 and TRBJ1-6, with a possible D match to TRBD1 (5 bases). V was shortened by 6 bases and J by 5 bases, with 11 bases between the two germline ends. This CDR3 is built from 14 residues. In germline, CDR1 is MNHEY, CDR2 SMNVEV (reference sequence).

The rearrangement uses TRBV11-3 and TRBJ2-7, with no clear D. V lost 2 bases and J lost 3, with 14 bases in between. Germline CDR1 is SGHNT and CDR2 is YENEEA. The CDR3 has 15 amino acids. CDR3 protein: CASSLSHSGRYEQYF. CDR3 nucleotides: TGTGCCAGCAGCTTATCACACTCTGGGCGCTACGAGCAGTACTTC.

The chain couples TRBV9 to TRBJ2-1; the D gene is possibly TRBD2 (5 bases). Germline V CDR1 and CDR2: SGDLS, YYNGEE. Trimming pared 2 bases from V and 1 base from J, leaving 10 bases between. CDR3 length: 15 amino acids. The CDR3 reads CASSVSVGSYNEQFF. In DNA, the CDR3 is TGTGCCAGCAGCGTTAGCGTAGGATCCTACAATGAGCAGTTCTTC.

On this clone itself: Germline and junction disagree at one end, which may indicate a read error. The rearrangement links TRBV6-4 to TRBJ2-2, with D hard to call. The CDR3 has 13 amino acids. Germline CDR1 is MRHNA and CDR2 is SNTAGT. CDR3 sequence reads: CASSDSNSGELFF. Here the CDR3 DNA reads TGTGCCAGCAGTGACTCGAACTCCGGGGAGCTGTTTTTT.

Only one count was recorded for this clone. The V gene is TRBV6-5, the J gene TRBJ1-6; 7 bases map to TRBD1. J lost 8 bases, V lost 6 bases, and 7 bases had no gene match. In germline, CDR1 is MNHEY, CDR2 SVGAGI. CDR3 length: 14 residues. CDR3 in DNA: TGTGCCAGCAGGCCGGGACAGTCGGATTCACCCCTCCACTTT. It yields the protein CASRPGQSDSPLHF.

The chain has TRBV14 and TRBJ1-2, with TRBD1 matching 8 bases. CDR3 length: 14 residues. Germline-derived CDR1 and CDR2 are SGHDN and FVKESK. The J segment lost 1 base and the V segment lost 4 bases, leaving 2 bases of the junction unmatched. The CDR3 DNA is TGTGCCAGCAGCCCGACAGGGGTTAACTATGGCTACACCTTC. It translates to CASSPTGVNYGYTF.

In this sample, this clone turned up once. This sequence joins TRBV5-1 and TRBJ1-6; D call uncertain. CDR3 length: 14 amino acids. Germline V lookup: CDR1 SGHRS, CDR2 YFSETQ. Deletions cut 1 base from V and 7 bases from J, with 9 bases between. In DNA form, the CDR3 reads TGCGCCAGCAGCTTGACGCTAGAGAATTCACCCCTCCACTTT. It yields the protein CASSLTLENSPLHF.

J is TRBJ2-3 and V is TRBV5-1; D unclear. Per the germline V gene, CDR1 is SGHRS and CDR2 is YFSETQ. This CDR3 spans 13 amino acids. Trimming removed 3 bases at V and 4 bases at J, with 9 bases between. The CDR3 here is CASSSTRADTQYF. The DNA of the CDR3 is TGCGCCAGCAGCTCCACTCGAGCAGATACGCAGTATTTT.

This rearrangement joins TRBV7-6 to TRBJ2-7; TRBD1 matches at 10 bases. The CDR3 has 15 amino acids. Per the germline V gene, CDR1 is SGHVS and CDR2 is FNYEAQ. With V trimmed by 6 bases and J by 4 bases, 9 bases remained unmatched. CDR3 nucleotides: TGTGCCAGCAGTTATGAGACAGGGGGCCTTTACGAGCAGTACTTC. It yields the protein CASSYETGGLYEQYF.

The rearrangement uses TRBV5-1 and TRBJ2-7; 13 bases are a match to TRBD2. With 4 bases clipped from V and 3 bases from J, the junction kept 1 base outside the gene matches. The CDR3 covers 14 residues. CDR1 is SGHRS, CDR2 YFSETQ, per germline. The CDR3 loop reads CASSGTSGDYEQYF. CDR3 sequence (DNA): TGCGCCAGCAGCGGGACTAGCGGGGACTACGAGCAGTACTTC.

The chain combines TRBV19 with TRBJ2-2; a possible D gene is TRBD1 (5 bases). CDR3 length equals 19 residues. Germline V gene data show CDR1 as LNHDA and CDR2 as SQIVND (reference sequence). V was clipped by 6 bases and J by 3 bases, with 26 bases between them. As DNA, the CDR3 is TGTGCCAGTAGCATGGGCAGGGTGGTAGTAATCGAAGACACCGGGGAGCTGTTTTTT. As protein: CASSMGRVVVIEDTGELFF.

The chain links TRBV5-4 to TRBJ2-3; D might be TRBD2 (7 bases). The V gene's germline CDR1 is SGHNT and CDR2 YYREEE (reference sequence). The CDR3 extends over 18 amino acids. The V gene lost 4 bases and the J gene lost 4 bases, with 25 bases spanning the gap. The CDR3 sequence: CASSHAQRGWGGADTQYF. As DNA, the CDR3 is TGTGCCAGCAGCCATGCCCAGCGGGGATGGGGGGGCGCAGATACGCAGTATTTT.

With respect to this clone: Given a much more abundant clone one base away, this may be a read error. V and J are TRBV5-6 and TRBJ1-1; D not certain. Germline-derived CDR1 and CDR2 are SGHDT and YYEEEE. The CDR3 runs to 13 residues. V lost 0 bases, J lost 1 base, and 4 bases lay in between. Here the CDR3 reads CASSLEQNTEAFF. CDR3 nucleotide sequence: TGTGCCAGCAGCTTGGAACAGAACACTGAAGCTTTCTTT.

CDR3 nucleotide sequence: TGTGCCAGTAGGCTTAGCGGGGGGGCAGATACGCAGTATTTT. Translating gives CASRLSGGADTQYF. The chain has TRBV19 and TRBJ2-3; 11 bases map to TRBD2. This CDR3 is built from 14 residues. Germline values: CDR1 LNHDA, CDR2 SQIVND (reference sequence). With V trimmed by 6 bases and J by 4 bases, 3 bases remained unmatched.

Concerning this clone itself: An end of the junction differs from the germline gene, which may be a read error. CDR3 loop: CARSLWGRGEDTGELFF. The CDR3 bases are TGCGCCCGCAGTCTTTGGGGGCGGGGGGAGGACACCGGGGAGCTGTTTTTT. V usage is TRBV4-1 and J usage is TRBJ2-2; 8 positions agree with TRBD2. The CDR3 loop spans 17 amino acids. Germline V lookup: CDR1 MGHRA, CDR2 YSYEKL.

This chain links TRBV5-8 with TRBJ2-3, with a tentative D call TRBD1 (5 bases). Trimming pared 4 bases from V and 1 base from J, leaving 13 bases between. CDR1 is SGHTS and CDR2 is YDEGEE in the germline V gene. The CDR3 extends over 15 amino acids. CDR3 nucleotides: TGTGCCAGCAGCCAGGGTGGGGTCCGCACAGATACGCAGTATTTT. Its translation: CASSQGGVRTDTQYF.

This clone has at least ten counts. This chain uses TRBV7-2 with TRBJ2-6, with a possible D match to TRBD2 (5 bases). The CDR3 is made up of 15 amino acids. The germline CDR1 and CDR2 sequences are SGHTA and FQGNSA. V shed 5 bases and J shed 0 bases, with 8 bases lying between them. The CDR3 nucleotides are TGTGCCAGCAGCCCACGGGACTCTGGGGCCAACGTCCTGACTTTC. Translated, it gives CASSPRDSGANVLTF.

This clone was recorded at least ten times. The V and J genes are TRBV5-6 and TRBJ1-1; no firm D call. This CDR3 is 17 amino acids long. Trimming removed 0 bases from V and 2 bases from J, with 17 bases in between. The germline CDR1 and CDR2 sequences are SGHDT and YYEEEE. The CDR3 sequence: CASSLVFPGNPNTEAFF. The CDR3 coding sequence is TGTGCCAGCAGCTTGGTTTTTCCGGGAAACCCTAACACTGAAGCTTTCTTT.

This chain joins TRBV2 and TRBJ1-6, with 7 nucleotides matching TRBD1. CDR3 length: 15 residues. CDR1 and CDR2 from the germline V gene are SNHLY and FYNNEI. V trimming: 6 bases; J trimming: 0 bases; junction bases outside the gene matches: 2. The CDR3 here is CASRDRSSYNSPLHF. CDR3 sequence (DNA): TGTGCCAGCAGGGACAGGAGCTCCTATAATTCACCCCTCCACTTT.

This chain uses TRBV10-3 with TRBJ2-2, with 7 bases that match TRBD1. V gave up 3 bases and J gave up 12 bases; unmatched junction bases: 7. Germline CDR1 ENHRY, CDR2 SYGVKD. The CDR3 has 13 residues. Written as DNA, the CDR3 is TGTGCCATCAGTGAAGGGGGCGAGGCCAAGCTGTTTTTT. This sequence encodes CAISEGGEAKLFF.

The CDR3 loop reads CASSISARGNSPLHF. CDR3 DNA: TGTGCCAGTAGTATTTCGGCCAGGGGGAATTCACCCCTCCACTTT. The J gene is TRBJ1-6, the V gene TRBV19, with TRBD1 matching over 7 bases. In germline, CDR1 is LNHDA, CDR2 SQIVND (reference sequence). CDR3 length equals 15 residues. J lost 7 bases, V lost 3 bases, and 6 bases had no gene match.

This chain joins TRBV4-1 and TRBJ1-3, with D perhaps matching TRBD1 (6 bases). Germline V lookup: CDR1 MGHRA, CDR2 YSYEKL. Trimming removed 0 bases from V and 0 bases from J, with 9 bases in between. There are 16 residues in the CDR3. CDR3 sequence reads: CASSQDPDSSGNTIYF. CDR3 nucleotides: TGCGCCAGCAGCCAAGATCCGGACAGCTCTGGAAACACCATATATTTT.

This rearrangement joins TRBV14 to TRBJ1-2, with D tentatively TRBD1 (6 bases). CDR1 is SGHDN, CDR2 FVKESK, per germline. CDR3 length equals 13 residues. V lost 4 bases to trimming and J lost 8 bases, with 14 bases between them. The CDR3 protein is CASSPNRAGGYTF. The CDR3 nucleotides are TGTGCCAGCAGCCCCAACAGGGCAGGAGGCTACACCTTC.

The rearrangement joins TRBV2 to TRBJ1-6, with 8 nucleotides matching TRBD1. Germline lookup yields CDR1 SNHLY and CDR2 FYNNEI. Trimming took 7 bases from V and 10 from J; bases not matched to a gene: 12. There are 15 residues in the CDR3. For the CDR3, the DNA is TGTGCCAGCACCTTGGACAGGGATCTAGGGTCACCCCTCCACTTT. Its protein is CASTLDRDLGSPLHF.

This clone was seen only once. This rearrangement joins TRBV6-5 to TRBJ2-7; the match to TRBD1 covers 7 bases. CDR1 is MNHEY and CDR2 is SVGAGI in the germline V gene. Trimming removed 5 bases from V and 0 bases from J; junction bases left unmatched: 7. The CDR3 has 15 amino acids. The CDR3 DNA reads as TGTGCCAGCAGTAAGGGGGCCTCAAGCTCCTACGAGCAGTACTTC. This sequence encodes CASSKGASSSYEQYF.

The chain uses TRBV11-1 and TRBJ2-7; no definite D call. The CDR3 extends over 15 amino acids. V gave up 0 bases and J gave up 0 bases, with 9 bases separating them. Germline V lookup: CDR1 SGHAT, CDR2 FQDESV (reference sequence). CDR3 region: CASSLAGSASYEQYF. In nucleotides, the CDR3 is TGTGCCAGCAGCTTAGCAGGCAGCGCCTCCTACGAGCAGTACTTC.

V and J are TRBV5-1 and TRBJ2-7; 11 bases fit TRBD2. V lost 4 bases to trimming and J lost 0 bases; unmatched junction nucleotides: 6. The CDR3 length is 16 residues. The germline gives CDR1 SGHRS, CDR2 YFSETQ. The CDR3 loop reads CASSPGLAGDSYEQYF. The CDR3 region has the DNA TGCGCCAGCAGCCCCGGACTAGCGGGCGACTCCTACGAGCAGTACTTC.

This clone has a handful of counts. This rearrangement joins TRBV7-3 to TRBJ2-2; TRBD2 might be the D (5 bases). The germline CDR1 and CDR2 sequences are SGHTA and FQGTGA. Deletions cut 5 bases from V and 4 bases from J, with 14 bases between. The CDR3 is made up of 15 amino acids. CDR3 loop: CASSPTGSGTGELFF. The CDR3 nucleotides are TGTGCCAGCAGCCCGACGGGATCGGGCACCGGGGAGCTGTTTTTT.